This T cell receptor (beta chain) is drawn from a study of shared clonotypes between healthy human individuals. In its sample, this clone was seen a few times. This CDR3 has 17 amino acids. Germline CDR1 SGHDT, CDR2 YYEEEE. Trimming removed 4 bases from V and 4 bases from J, with 24 bases in between. Sequenced by immunoSEQ multiplex PCR; TCRdb stores in-frame clones only, minus some. The table lists about 710,000 clones, roughly two thirds of them singletons. The V and J genes are TRBV5-6 and TRBJ2-7; the D gene is possibly TRBD2 (7 bases). The receptor's source is a woman aged 30 to 39 in good health. The sequencing sample was made of memory CD4+ T cells sorted from blood. Documented subset: CD45RA-negative fraction. CDR3 loop: CASSRPHGTKLAYEQYF. CDR3 sequence (DNA): TGTGCCAGCAGCCGACCCCACGGGACAAAACTAGCGTACGAGCAGTACTTC. Full variable domain (outside the CDR3, taken from reference TRBV5-6 and TRBJ2-7): DAGVTQSPTHLIKTRGQQVTLRCSPKSGHDTVSWYQQALGQGPQFIFQYYEEEERQRGNFPDRFSGHQFPNYSSELNVNALLLGDSALYLCASSRPHGTKLAYEQYFGPGTRLTVT.